A selection of T cell receptor beta chains follows, all from one sample in a study of technical replicates of blood from a few donors. The assay was immunoSEQ multiplex PCR, and TCRdb's table has in-frame clones only and misses some. The sample has 95,000 or so clones; approximately 95% are singletons. The sample comprised T cells isolated from PBMCs. Receptors originate from a human donor in good health. The CDR3 runs from the conserved cysteine through the conserved F or W. Each record gives: J gene, D gene, V gene, clone size, CDR3 length, CDR3 DNA, CDR3 protein. D genes are given only for firm matches. Not all rows give a size; the values are once, few, many and, for expanded clones, a class.

j_gene: TRBJ1-5; d_gene: -; v_gene: TRBV28; abundance: -; len: 13; CDR3nt: TGTGCCAGCATAACGCGAAGCAATCAGCCCCAGCATTTT; CDR3aa: CASITRSNQPQHF
j_gene: TRBJ2-1; d_gene: -; v_gene: TRBV29-1; abundance: -; len: 14; CDR3nt: TGCAGCCTTGCCGGCGGGGTGGTAAACAATGAGCAGTTCTTC; CDR3aa: CSLAGGVVNNEQFF
j_gene: TRBJ1-3; d_gene: -; v_gene: TRBV30; abundance: once; len: 15; CDR3nt: TGTGCCTGGAGCCCCGGGAGGTTCTCTGGAAACACCATATATTTT; CDR3aa: CAWSPGRFSGNTIYF
j_gene: TRBJ2-1; d_gene: TRBD2; v_gene: TRBV11-2; abundance: -; len: 16; CDR3nt: TGTGCCAGCAGCTTCCGACTAGCGGGAGATGAAAATGAGCAGTTCTTC; CDR3aa: CASSFRLAGDENEQFF
j_gene: TRBJ1-1; d_gene: -; v_gene: TRBV4-2; abundance: -; len: 15; CDR3nt: TGTGCCAGCTTGAAGGAGTCGCATTTAGTAGATGAAGCTTTCTTT; CDR3aa: CASLKESHLVDEAFF
j_gene: TRBJ1-1; d_gene: TRBD1; v_gene: TRBV5-1; abundance: -; len: 15; CDR3nt: TGCGCCAGCAGCTTCTCCGGGACAGAGAACACTGAAGCTTTCTTT; CDR3aa: CASSFSGTENTEAFF
j_gene: TRBJ2-7; d_gene: -; v_gene: TRBV15; abundance: -; len: 11; CDR3nt: TGTGCCACCAGCAGTACCTACGAGCAGTACTTC; CDR3aa: CATSSTYEQYF
j_gene: TRBJ2-7; d_gene: TRBD1; v_gene: TRBV27; abundance: once; len: 14; CDR3nt: TGTGCCAGCACACCGGGACAGGCGGTCTACGAGCAGTACTTC; CDR3aa: CASTPGQAVYEQYF
j_gene: TRBJ2-7; d_gene: TRBD2; v_gene: TRBV13; abundance: -; len: 15; CDR3nt: TGTGCCAGCAGCTCGCGGACTAGCGGCGCCTACGAGCAGTACTTC; CDR3aa: CASSSRTSGAYEQYF
j_gene: TRBJ1-5; d_gene: TRBD1; v_gene: TRBV4-1; abundance: -; len: 18; CDR3nt: TGCGCCAGCAGCCAAGTGGGAAGAGTAGGGGGCGGCAATCAGCCCCAGCATTTT; CDR3aa: CASSQVGRVGGGNQPQHF
j_gene: TRBJ1-4; d_gene: -; v_gene: TRBV27; abundance: -; len: 14; CDR3nt: TGTGCCAGCAGTTTAGGGAGAACTAATGAAAAACTGTTTTTT; CDR3aa: CASSLGRTNEKLFF
j_gene: TRBJ1-1; d_gene: TRBD1; v_gene: TRBV27; abundance: many; len: 14; CDR3nt: TGTGCCAGCAGTTGGGCCCAGGGGGTGACTGAAGCTTTCTTT; CDR3aa: CASSWAQGVTEAFF
j_gene: TRBJ2-2; d_gene: -; v_gene: TRBV9; abundance: -; len: 13; CDR3nt: TGTGCCAGCAGCGTACAGTTTGCCGGGGAGCTGTTTTTT; CDR3aa: CASSVQFAGELFF
j_gene: TRBJ2-7; d_gene: -; v_gene: TRBV14; abundance: -; len: 15; CDR3nt: TGTGCCAGCAGCCAAGCAGTCGAAAGCTCCTACGAGCAGTACTTC; CDR3aa: CASSQAVESSYEQYF
j_gene: TRBJ2-5; d_gene: TRBD1; v_gene: TRBV20-1; abundance: -; len: 11; CDR3nt: TGCAGTGCCGGGACAGGGGAGACCCAGTACTTC; CDR3aa: CSAGTGETQYF
j_gene: TRBJ2-5; d_gene: -; v_gene: TRBV5-1; abundance: -; len: 14; CDR3nt: TGCGCCAGCAGCTTGGCCACAGAAGAAGAGACCCAGTACTTC; CDR3aa: CASSLATEEETQYF
j_gene: TRBJ1-1; d_gene: -; v_gene: TRBV6-1; abundance: once; len: 14; CDR3nt: TGTGCCAGCAGTGTAAACAGGGTGAACACTGAAGCTTTCTTT; CDR3aa: CASSVNRVNTEAFF
j_gene: TRBJ2-1; d_gene: -; v_gene: TRBV10-2; abundance: -; len: 18; CDR3nt: TGCGCCAGCAGTGAGTCCTTTTTGGGCGGGCCTTCCTACAATGAGCAGTTCTTC; CDR3aa: CASSESFLGGPSYNEQFF
j_gene: TRBJ2-7; d_gene: TRBD1; v_gene: TRBV7-8; abundance: -; len: 13; CDR3nt: TGTGCCAGCACCACAGGGGCCGTCTACGAGCAGTACTTC; CDR3aa: CASTTGAVYEQYF
j_gene: TRBJ2-5; d_gene: TRBD2; v_gene: TRBV13; abundance: -; len: 15; CDR3nt: TGTGCCAGCAGCCCTCCCGGGACTAGACAAGAGACCCAGTACTTC; CDR3aa: CASSPPGTRQETQYF
j_gene: TRBJ2-1; d_gene: -; v_gene: TRBV7-9; abundance: -; len: 15; CDR3nt: TGTGCCAGCAGCTTAGGCGGGACCGCCTTCAATGAGCAGTTCTTC; CDR3aa: CASSLGGTAFNEQFF
j_gene: TRBJ2-7; d_gene: TRBD2; v_gene: TRBV28; abundance: -; len: 17; CDR3nt: TGTGCCAGCAGTTTGACCCCGGCGGGAGGGCCCTCCTACGAGCAGTACTTC; CDR3aa: CASSLTPAGGPSYEQYF
j_gene: TRBJ2-7; d_gene: TRBD1; v_gene: TRBV28; abundance: -; len: 13; CDR3nt: TGTGCCAGCCTAGACAGGGCTTATTACGAGCAGTACTTC; CDR3aa: CASLDRAYYEQYF
j_gene: TRBJ1-2; d_gene: TRBD1; v_gene: TRBV6-6; abundance: -; len: 13; CDR3nt: TGTGCCAGCAGTCAGGGGGCGAACTATGGCTACACCTTC; CDR3aa: CASSQGANYGYTF
j_gene: TRBJ1-2; d_gene: TRBD1; v_gene: TRBV18; abundance: -; len: 15; CDR3nt: TGTGCCAGCTCACCACTCCGGGACAGGGGTAATGGCTACACCTTC; CDR3aa: CASSPLRDRGNGYTF
j_gene: TRBJ2-7; d_gene: -; v_gene: TRBV7-8; abundance: -; len: 13; CDR3nt: TGTGCCAGCAGCTTTAGAGGAAGGTACGAGCAGTACTTC; CDR3aa: CASSFRGRYEQYF
j_gene: TRBJ1-1; d_gene: -; v_gene: TRBV6-5; abundance: -; len: 12; CDR3nt: TGTGCCAGCTCGAGTAGGAACACTGAAGCTTTCTTT; CDR3aa: CASSSRNTEAFF
j_gene: TRBJ1-5; d_gene: -; v_gene: TRBV18; abundance: -; len: 13; CDR3nt: TGTGCCAGCTCACTTGACAGAAATCAGCCCCAGCATTTT; CDR3aa: CASSLDRNQPQHF
j_gene: TRBJ2-6; d_gene: -; v_gene: TRBV6-1; abundance: -; len: 13; CDR3nt: TGTGCCAGCATCTCCCGGGGGGCCAACGTCCTGACTTTC; CDR3aa: CASISRGANVLTF
j_gene: TRBJ2-7; d_gene: -; v_gene: TRBV27; abundance: -; len: 14; CDR3nt: TGTGCCAGCAGTCTAGCCCGCCGGGCTGAAGAGCAGTACTTC; CDR3aa: CASSLARRAEEQYF
j_gene: TRBJ2-1; d_gene: TRBD2; v_gene: TRBV10-2; abundance: -; len: 15; CDR3nt: TGCGCCAGCAGTGAGGGGACTAGCGGACCGAATGAGCAGTTCTTC; CDR3aa: CASSEGTSGPNEQFF